This T cell receptor beta chain emerged from a study of T cell changes during pregnancy in multiple sclerosis. Clones were read by immunoSEQ multiplex PCR, and TCRdb kept only the in-frame ones, dropping some. The sample shows 40,000 or so clones, 80% to 95% of them seen only once. The sequencing here drew on CD8+ T cells from peripheral blood mononuclear cells, taken in the first trimester of pregnancy. The TCR originated in a female donor with multiple sclerosis, enrolled in a pregnancy study.

The DNA of the CDR3 is TGCAGTGCTAGAGATCCGTCGTCCTACACCTTC. It codes for CSARDPSSYTF. The chain joins TRBV20-1 to TRBJ1-2; the D is unclear. The V end lost 0 bases, the J end lost 10 bases, and 9 bases lay between the germline ends. CDR1 is DFQATT and CDR2 is SNEGSKA in the germline V gene (reference sequence). The CDR3 covers 11 residues.